This paragraph reports one T cell receptor beta chain. This entry is derived from a study of blood T cell repertoires in COVID-19. Overall study context: PBMCs, B-cell-depleted T cells, or T cells provided the cDNA or gDNA that made up the material.

Seattle enrolled patients during active infection and tracked them longitudinally. In the source study's methods: Estimated nucleated cell counts came from reference gene primer amplification. The data were produced by immunoSEQ multiplex PCR, yet TCRdb's version contains in-frame clones alone and is incomplete. The DNA was the basis for D and trimming; V, J and clone size are from that table. The table records more than 200,000 clones, around 86% of them present only once. Sequenced: peripheral blood. This TCR was recovered from a man in his fifties with COVID-19, enrolled during active disease.

Here the CDR3 DNA reads TGTGCCATCAGTGGACAGGGTAGCAATCAGCCCCAGCATTTT. Amino acids: CAISGQGSNQPQHF. This chain connects TRBV10-3 to TRBJ1-5; TRBD1 matches at 7 bases. With V trimmed by 4 bases and J by 0 bases, 0 bases remained unmatched. The CDR3 runs to 14 residues. Germline lookup yields CDR1 ENHRY and CDR2 SYGVKD.